The 2 T cell receptor beta chains listed next were all sequenced from one sample in a study of beta chain features in type 1 diabetes. Reverse transcription of all isolated RNA meant that expressed TCRB transcripts were sequenced. This table comes from immunoSEQ multiplex PCR, and its TCRdb copy is limited to in-frame clones, with some not included. Found here are about 360,000 clones, 10% to 15% of them singletons; the top ten hold less than 0.02%. Sample: naive CD4+ T cells from blood. Receptors originate from a man aged 18 to 29 in good health.

This clone showed up just a few times. The genes are TRBV2 and TRBJ2-5; TRBD2 agrees at 14 bases. CDR1 SNHLY and CDR2 FYNNEI come from the germline V gene. With V trimmed by 6 bases and J by 4 bases, 4 bases remained unmatched. The CDR3 is made up of 15 amino acids. In DNA, the CDR3 is TGTGCCAGCAGCCGCGGGACTAGCGGGAGAGAGACCCAGTACTTC. Its translation is CASSRGTSGRETQYF.

The chain joins TRBV7-3 to TRBJ2-1; D is possibly TRBD2 (7 bases). There are 16 residues in the CDR3. Germline-derived CDR1 and CDR2 are SGHTA and FQGTGA. V lost 0 bases to trimming and J lost 4 bases, with 13 bases between them. CDR3 region: CASSLTPRGGYNEQFF. The CDR3 DNA follows: TGTGCCAGCAGCTTAACTCCGAGGGGGGGGTACAATGAGCAGTTCTTC.